This paragraph covers one T cell receptor (beta chain) sequence. TCRdb keeps only in-frame clones here, not all; method: immunoSEQ multiplex PCR. The sample has about 44,000 clones, about 88% seen once; the top ten hold over 40%. Germline CDR1 reads MNHNY; CDR2 reads SVGAGI (reference sequence). The CDR3 is 12 amino acids. V was cut by 4 bases and J by 16 bases, with 17 bases left in between. The record originates from a study of blood T cell repertoires in COVID-19. Sequencing was performed on peripheral blood. The sequence was collected from a human donor in a cohort sampled during active COVID-19. The chain uses TRBV6-6 and TRBJ2-1; D is possibly TRBD2 (7 bases). This chain's CDR3 is CASSSDSGGGFF. The CDR3 DNA reads TGTGCCAGCAGTTCAGACTCTGGGGGGGGCTTCTTC.